This T cell receptor beta chain was recorded in a study of blood T cell repertoires in COVID-19. In the study overall: Some COVID-19 samples were acute and others convalescent; all came from the United States, Italy and Spain.

Germline loops: CDR1 SGHRS, CDR2 YFSETQ. The CDR3 is 15 amino acids. The V segment lost 0 bases and the J segment 2 bases; nucleotides outside the gene matches: 1. As processed by the authors: The authors estimated nucleated cell counts from reference gene primer amplification. Data came from immunoSEQ multiplex PCR; TCRdb stores just in-frame clones and leaves some out. That table gives V, J and clone size, and the DNA gave D and trimming. The table shows 55,000 to 80,000 clones, with 80% to 90% occurring only once. A note on this clone: The same CDR3 arises from other DNA sequences in this sample as well.

The sequenced sample consisted of peripheral blood. The chain employs TRBV5-1 and TRBJ2-1, with 8 bases fitting TRBD2. This sequence originates from a man in his fifties with active COVID-19. CDR3 coding DNA: TGCGCCAGCAGCTTGGACGGGGGGGCCTACAATGAGCAGTTCTTC. It yields the protein CASSLDGGAYNEQFF.